This TCR beta chain derives from a study of blood T cells in healthy people across ages. Notes on the study in general: Calculation of diversity from one million T cells yielded estimates considered to be underestimates. Strong correlation existed between TCR beta diversity and naive T cell percentage.

Details on this clonotype: Its antigen remains unknown.

Donor samples were obtained from healthy Caucasian individuals from Russia, aged 6 to 90. The authors ran a second PCR of 7 to 11 cycles using a sample-barcoded 5' primer and a J-beta primer mix. Via MiXCR, TCRdb re-called the 5' RACE reads, giving one row per CDR3 protein. The table shows hundreds of thousands of distinct CDR3 sequences, with roughly half occurring only once. CDR1 is DFQATT and CDR2 is SNEGSKA in the germline V gene (reference sequence). CDR3 length: 14 amino acids. Trimming removed 5 bases at V and 5 bases at J, with 15 bases between. Material: blood. This sequence joins TRBV20-1 and TRBJ2-2; D is possibly TRBD2 (6 bases). The receptor was derived from a man aged 55 to 70 in good health. The CDR3: CSAASSVRTGELFF. CDR3 DNA sequence: TGCAGTGCTGCATCTAGCGTCCGGACCGGGGAGCTGTTTTTT.